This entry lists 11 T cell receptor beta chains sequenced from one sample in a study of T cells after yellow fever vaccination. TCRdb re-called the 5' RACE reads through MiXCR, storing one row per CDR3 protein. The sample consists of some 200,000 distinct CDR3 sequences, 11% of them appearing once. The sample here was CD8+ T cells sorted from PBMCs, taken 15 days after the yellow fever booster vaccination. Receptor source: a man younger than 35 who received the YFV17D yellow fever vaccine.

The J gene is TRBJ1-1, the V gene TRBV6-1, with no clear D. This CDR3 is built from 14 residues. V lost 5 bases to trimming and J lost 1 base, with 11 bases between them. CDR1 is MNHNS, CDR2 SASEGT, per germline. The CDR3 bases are TGTGCCAGCAGTCCGCGGACGGAGAACACTGAAGCTTTCTTT. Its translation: CASSPRTENTEAFF.

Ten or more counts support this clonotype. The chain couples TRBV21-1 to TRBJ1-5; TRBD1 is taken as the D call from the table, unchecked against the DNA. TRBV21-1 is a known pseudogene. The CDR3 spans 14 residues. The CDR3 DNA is TGTGCCAGCAGCCCTCGACAGGGGGATCAGCCCCAGCATTTT. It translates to CASSPRQGDQPQHF.

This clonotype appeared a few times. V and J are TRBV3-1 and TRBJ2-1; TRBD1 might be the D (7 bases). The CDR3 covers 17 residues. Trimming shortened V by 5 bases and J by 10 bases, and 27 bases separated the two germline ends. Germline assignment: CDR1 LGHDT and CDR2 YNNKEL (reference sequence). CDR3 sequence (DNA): TGTGCCAGCAGCTTACGTTCTGGACAGGTTGGAGGGTACGAGCAGTTCTTC. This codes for CASSLRSGQVGGYEQFF.

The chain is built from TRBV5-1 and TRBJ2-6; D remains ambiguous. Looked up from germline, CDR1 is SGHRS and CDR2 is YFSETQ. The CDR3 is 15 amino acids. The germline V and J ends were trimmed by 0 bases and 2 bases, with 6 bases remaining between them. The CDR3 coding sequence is TGCGCCAGCAGCTTGGGCGTAACTGGGGCCAACGTCCTGACTTTC. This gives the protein CASSLGVTGANVLTF.

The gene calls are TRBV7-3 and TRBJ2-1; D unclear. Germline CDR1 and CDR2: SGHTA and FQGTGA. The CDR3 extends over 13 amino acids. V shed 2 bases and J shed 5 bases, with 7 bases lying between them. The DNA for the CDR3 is TGTGCCAGCAGCTTAGACCTAAACAATGAGCAGTTCTTC. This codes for CASSLDLNNEQFF.

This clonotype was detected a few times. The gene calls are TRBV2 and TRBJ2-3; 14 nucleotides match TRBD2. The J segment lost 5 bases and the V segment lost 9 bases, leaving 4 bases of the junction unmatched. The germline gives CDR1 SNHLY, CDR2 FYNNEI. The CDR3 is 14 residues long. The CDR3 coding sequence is TGTGCCAGGGGGACTAGCGGGGGAGGAGATACGCAGTATTTT. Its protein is CARGTSGGGDTQYF.

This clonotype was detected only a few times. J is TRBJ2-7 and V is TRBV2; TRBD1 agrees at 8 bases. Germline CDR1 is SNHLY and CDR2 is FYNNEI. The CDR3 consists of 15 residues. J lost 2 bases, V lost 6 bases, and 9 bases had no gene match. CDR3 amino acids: CASRHGTGLTYEQYF. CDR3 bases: TGTGCCAGCAGGCACGGGACAGGCCTAACCTACGAGCAGTACTTC. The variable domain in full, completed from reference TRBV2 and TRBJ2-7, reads EPEVTQTPSHQVTQMGQEVILRCVPISNHLYFYWYRQILGQKVEFLVSFYNNEISEKSEIFDDQFSVERPDGSNFTLKIRSTKLEDSAMYFCASRHGTGLTYEQYFGPGTRLTVT.

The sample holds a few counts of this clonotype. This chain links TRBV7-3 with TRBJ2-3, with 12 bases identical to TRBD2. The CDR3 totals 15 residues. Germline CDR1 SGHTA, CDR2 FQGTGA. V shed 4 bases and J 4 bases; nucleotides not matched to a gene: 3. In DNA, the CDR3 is TGTGCCAGCAGCTCTAGCGGGGGGGCTTCAGATACGCAGTATTTT. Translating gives CASSSSGGASDTQYF.

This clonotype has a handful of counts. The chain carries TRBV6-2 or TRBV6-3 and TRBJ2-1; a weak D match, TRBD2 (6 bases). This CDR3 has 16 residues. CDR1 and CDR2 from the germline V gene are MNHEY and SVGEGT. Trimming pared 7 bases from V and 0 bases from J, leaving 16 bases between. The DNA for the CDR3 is TGTGCCAGCATCAACCGAGCGGGTAGCTCCTACAATGAGCAGTTCTTC. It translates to CASINRAGSSYNEQFF.

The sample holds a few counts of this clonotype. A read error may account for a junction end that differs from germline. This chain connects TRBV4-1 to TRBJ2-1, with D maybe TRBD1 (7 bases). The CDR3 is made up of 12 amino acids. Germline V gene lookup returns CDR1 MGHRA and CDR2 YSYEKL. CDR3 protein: CASSHPGGGPTF. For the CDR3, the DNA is TGCGCCAGCAGCCACCCCGGAGGGGGCCCTACGTTC.

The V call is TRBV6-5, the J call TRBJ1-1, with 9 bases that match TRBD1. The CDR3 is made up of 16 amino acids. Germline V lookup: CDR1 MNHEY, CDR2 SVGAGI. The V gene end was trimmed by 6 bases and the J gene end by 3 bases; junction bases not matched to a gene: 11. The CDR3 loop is CASSYNTGTGYTEAFF. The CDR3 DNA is TGTGCCAGCAGCTACAATACCGGGACAGGGTACACTGAAGCTTTCTTT.